This entry lists 19 T cell receptor beta chains sequenced from one sample in a study of a mutant IDH1 vaccine in newly diagnosed glioma. The assay was immunoSEQ multiplex PCR, and TCRdb's table has in-frame clones only and misses some. Of more than 80,000 clones in the sample, about four fifths were seen once. Time point in this sample: baseline, week 1 (first vaccination visit). Treatment: pre-vaccination baseline after standard-of-care therapy. Sample: PBMCs, taken from a glioma patient treated with radiotherapy, temozolomide or both. These receptors came from a woman aged 45-60 years with glioma.

The chain uses TRBV18 and TRBJ1-1; D remains unclear. The V gene's germline CDR1 is KGHSH and CDR2 LQKENI. V lost 1 base and J 0 bases, leaving 6 bases between the germline ends. The CDR3 runs to 14 residues. CDR3 in amino acids: CASSPQGLNTEAFF. The DNA for the CDR3 is TGTGCCAGCTCACCACAGGGTTTGAACACTGAAGCTTTCTTT.

The V gene is TRBV7-2, the J gene TRBJ2-7; D is perhaps TRBD2 (7 bases). The germline V gene has CDR1 SGHTA and CDR2 FQGNSA. The CDR3 loop spans 17 amino acids. With 3 bases removed from V and 0 bases from J, the gap between germline ends came to 18 bases. The chain's CDR3 is CASSLLVLGGASYEQYF. The CDR3 DNA reads TGTGCCAGCAGCTTGCTGGTTTTAGGGGGGGCCTCCTACGAGCAGTACTTC.

The DNA of the CDR3 is TGTGCCTGGAGTTTCTCGGACCAGGCGAGGACCCAGTACTTC. It encodes CAWSFSDQARTQYF. The rearrangement uses TRBV30 and TRBJ2-5; the D is unclear. V gave up 2 bases and J gave up 7 bases, with 17 bases separating them. The CDR3 is 14 amino acids. Germline loops: CDR1 GTSNPN, CDR2 SVGIG (reference sequence).

The chain has TRBV5-1 and TRBJ2-5, with D possibly being TRBD1 (5 bases). The V end was cut by 1 base, the J end by 1 base, with 8 bases between. This CDR3 region has 14 residues. Germline V gene lookup returns CDR1 SGHRS and CDR2 YFSETQ. The chain's CDR3 is CASSLSTGQETQYF. CDR3 in DNA: TGCGCCAGCAGCTTGTCCACAGGCCAAGAGACCCAGTACTTC. Variable domain in full (rest from reference TRBV5-1 and TRBJ2-5): KAGVTQTPRYLIKTRGQQVTLSCSPISGHRSVSWYQQTPGQGLQFLFEYFSETQRNKGNFPGRFSGRQFSNSRSEMNVSTLELGDSALYLCASSLSTGQETQYFGPGTRLLVL.

The chain combines TRBV5-1 with TRBJ2-7, with 8 bases aligning to TRBD1. CDR1 is SGHRS and CDR2 is YFSETQ in the germline V gene. The CDR3 sequence is 13 residues long. J was trimmed by 3 bases and V by 5 bases; bases with no gene match: 4. CDR3 DNA sequence: TGCGCCAGCAGGGTTGGACAGGGCTACGAGCAGTACTTC. Amino acids: CASRVGQGYEQYF.

This clone came up a few times. The V gene is TRBV19, the J gene TRBJ1-1; 8 nucleotides align to TRBD1. V shed 6 bases and J 5 bases; nucleotides not matched to a gene: 14. CDR1 and CDR2 (germline): LNHDA, SQIVND (reference sequence). This CDR3 comprises 16 residues. The CDR3, as DNA: TGTGCCAGTAGCAACCGAGACAGGGGTTCTAGAACTGAAGCTTTCTTT. It codes for CASSNRDRGSRTEAFF.

The chain uses TRBV7-9 and TRBJ1-5; possibly TRBD1 for D (5 bases). Trimming pared 5 bases from V and 0 bases from J, leaving 11 bases between. Germline V gene data show CDR1 as SEHNR and CDR2 as FQNEAQ (reference sequence). This CDR3 is built from 15 residues. The CDR3 here is CASSLGGSSNQPQHF. CDR3 DNA: TGTGCCAGCAGCCTTGGGGGGAGTAGCAATCAGCCCCAGCATTTT.

The chain recombines TRBV7-8 with TRBJ1-1; D gene ambiguous. This CDR3 is 14 amino acids long. The V and J ends lost 3 bases and 5 bases respectively, with 13 bases between them. CDR1 and CDR2 (germline): SGHVS, FQNEAQ. The CDR3 DNA follows: TGTGCCAGCAGCTTTCCCGGACGGAGAACTGAAGCTTTCTTT. This encodes CASSFPGRRTEAFF.

The chain carries TRBV10-3 and TRBJ2-7, with D perhaps matching TRBD1 (5 bases). The V and J ends lost 0 bases and 1 base respectively, with 7 bases between them. The CDR3 sequence is 14 residues long. Germline V gene lookup returns CDR1 ENHRY and CDR2 SYGVKD. In DNA form, the CDR3 reads TGTGCCATCAGTGAGTCGGCAGGGTCCTACGAGCAGTACTTC. Encoded protein: CAISESAGSYEQYF.

The rearrangement links TRBV9 to TRBJ1-3; maybe TRBD1 (6 bases). CDR3 size: 14 residues. Germline V gene data show CDR1 as SGDLS and CDR2 as YYNGEE. Trimming cost V 0 bases and J 4 bases, with 8 bases left between them. The CDR3: CASSVAGQGNTIYF. DNA of the CDR3: TGTGCCAGCAGCGTAGCGGGACAAGGAAACACCATATATTTT.

V gene TRBV5-6 combines with J gene TRBJ2-7, with D unclear. This CDR3 contains 12 residues. CDR1 and CDR2 (germline): SGHDT, YYEEEE. V was cut by 3 bases and J by 1 base, with 5 bases left in between. Here the CDR3 DNA reads TGTGCCAGCAGCTCCCGGTCCTACGAGCAGTACTTC. Amino acid sequence: CASSSRSYEQYF.

V gene TRBV29-1 combines with J gene TRBJ1-1, with 7 bases identical to TRBD1. The CDR3 consists of 12 residues. The junction had 8 bases not matched to a gene; V was cut back by 6 bases and J by 7 bases. CDR1 and CDR2 from the germline V gene are SQVTM and ANQGSEA. CDR3 amino acids: CSVLPGQNEAFF. As DNA, the CDR3 is TGCAGCGTACTACCGGGACAGAATGAAGCTTTCTTT.

The rearrangement links TRBV5-1 to TRBJ2-2, with TRBD1 matching over 7 bases. Trimming at V came to 4 bases and at J to 0 bases, leaving 6 bases not matched to a gene. CDR1 SGHRS and CDR2 YFSETQ come from the germline V gene. The CDR3 is made up of 16 amino acids. The CDR3 coding sequence is TGCGCCAGCAGCCAGGGACAGCCTACGAACACCGGGGAGCTGTTTTTT. Amino acids: CASSQGQPTNTGELFF. The full variable domain, in which reference TRBV5-1 and TRBJ2-2 provide the parts outside the CDR3, is KAGVTQTPRYLIKTRGQQVTLSCSPISGHRSVSWYQQTPGQGLQFLFEYFSETQRNKGNFPGRFSGRQFSNSRSEMNVSTLELGDSALYLCASSQGQPTNTGELFFGEGSRLTVL.

The chain uses TRBV25-1 and TRBJ1-1, with D possibly matching TRBD1 (5 bases). Trimming removed 1 base from V and 5 bases from J, with 14 bases in between. The CDR3 consists of 15 residues. CDR1 is MGHDK, CDR2 SYGVNS, per germline. CDR3 nucleotide sequence: TGTGCCAGCAGTGAATCTCGGGGGGTGTGGACTGAAGCTTTCTTT. Translated: CASSESRGVWTEAFF.

The chain has TRBV25-1 and TRBJ2-2; tentative D call: TRBD1 (5 bases). V was pared by 7 bases and J by 4 bases, with 7 bases between. Germline V gives CDR1 MGHDK, CDR2 SYGVNS. The length of the CDR3 is 12 residues. CDR3 sequence (DNA): TGTGCCAGCAATCAGGGCACCGGGGAGCTGTTTTTT. It encodes CASNQGTGELFF.

The chain employs TRBV7-8 and TRBJ2-4; D perhaps matches TRBD2 (6 bases). The CDR3 sequence is 15 residues long. V was cut by 3 bases and J by 3 bases, with 12 bases left in between. Germline V gives CDR1 SGHVS, CDR2 FQNEAQ. CDR3 in DNA: TGTGCCAGCAGCTTTGGGGGGATTGGCAAAAACATTCAGTACTTC. Protein product: CASSFGGIGKNIQYF.

The chain carries TRBV5-1 and TRBJ2-3; tentatively, D is TRBD2 (5 bases). The V gene's germline CDR1 is SGHRS and CDR2 YFSETQ. CDR3 length equals 14 residues. Trimming removed 0 bases at V and 5 bases at J, with 10 bases between. The CDR3 is CASSLGREIDTQYF. The CDR3 nucleotides read TGCGCCAGCAGCTTGGGTAGGGAGATAGATACGCAGTATTTT. Filled out from reference TRBV5-1 and TRBJ2-3, the complete variable domain reads KAGVTQTPRYLIKTRGQQVTLSCSPISGHRSVSWYQQTPGQGLQFLFEYFSETQRNKGNFPGRFSGRQFSNSRSEMNVSTLELGDSALYLCASSLGREIDTQYFGPGTRLTVL.

The chain recombines TRBV6-6 with TRBJ1-3, with D possibly TRBD1 on 6 matching bases. V was trimmed by 8 bases and J by 0 bases, leaving 14 bases between them. In germline, CDR1 is MNHNY, CDR2 SVGAGI (reference sequence). The CDR3 runs 15 residues. The CDR3 DNA follows: TGTGCCAGCGGCTTAGACAGGCTCTCTGGAAACACCATATATTTT. Its translation: CASGLDRLSGNTIYF.

V is TRBV15 and J is TRBJ1-2; weak D call: TRBD1 (6 bases). Germline-derived CDR1 and CDR2 are LNHNV and YYDKDF (reference sequence). Trimming took off 5 bases at V and 5 bases at J, with 12 bases between the two ends. The CDR3 runs 13 residues. This CDR3 reads CATSGGGLYGYTF. In DNA, the CDR3 is TGTGCCACCAGCGGGGGGGGGCTTTATGGCTACACCTTC.